This TCR beta chain was observed in a study of T cells in Graves' hyperthyroidism and ophthalmopathy. Regarding the study as a whole: By a 13 V-J model, ophthalmopathy was set apart from stable hyperthyroidism. Blood also contained most expanded thyroid clonotypes above 0.001.

Patients were excluded because of uncontrolled infection, other autoimmune disease, pregnancy or lactation. The investigators amplified TCR beta CDR3 regions from RNA transcripts. First-round RT-PCR targeting the TCR CDR3 was performed with the HTBI primer set. TCRdb independently ran MiXCR on the multiplex PCR reads; one entry per CDR3 protein. This sample has about 700,000 distinct CDR3 sequences, with 45% found just once. As to this clonotype: The antigen remains unidentified. One base away lies a much larger clone, so this may be a sequencing read error.

The clonotype originates from an adult man with Graves' disease, either hyperthyroidism or ophthalmopathy (not recorded which). Sequenced material: peripheral blood or thyroid tissue (not recorded which).

The CDR3 DNA is TGTGTCAGCAGCCAGACAGGGGTCACCTCTGGGGCCAACGTCCTGACTTTC. Encoded protein: CVSSQTGVTSGANVLTF. The genes are TRBV5-4 and TRBJ2-6, with 8 bases fitting TRBD1. This CDR3 region has 17 residues. Germline CDR1 reads SGHNT; CDR2 reads YYREEE (reference sequence).